This record looks at one TCR beta chain sequence and its context. Its antigen remains undetermined. Base qualities are not recorded, but no much larger clone differs from it by a single base. The CDR3 starts with the cysteine, ends with the phenylalanine, and has 14 residues. Here the CDR3 DNA is all that survives: 42 bases in frame from base 1. CDR1 and CDR2 were assigned from the germline V gene as SGHDN and FVKESK. Trimming removed 1 base from V and 5 bases from J, leaving 8 bases between the germline ends. Libraries came from the immunoSEQ multiplex PCR assay. A mixture of 60 forward primers for TCR Vbeta segments and 13 reverse primers for TCR Jbeta segments was used in the multiplex PCR. The CDR3 region of rearranged TCR beta genes was amplified from genomic DNA with a multiplex PCR assay. Amplified TCR beta libraries were sequenced as 87-base-pair reads on the Illumina HiSeq System. Per the original workflow: In a later analysis, tens of millions of unique TCR beta chains were counted across the approximately 640 repertoires, and approximately 9.9 million of these chains were shared by at least two donors. A nearest-neighbor algorithm error-corrected the raw reads and collapsed the reads into unique sequences, merging closely related sequences to remove PCR and sequencing errors. V, D and J gene segments were assigned by aligning CDR3 sequences to IMGT reference sequences. For a sequence to be retained, at least a six-nucleotide match to both a V gene segment and a J gene segment was required. Rearrangements were called productive when the CDR3 lacked stop codons and stayed in frame with V and J; all others were non-productive. CDR3 was defined by IMGT convention, running from the second conserved V-encoded cysteine to the conserved J-encoded phenylalanine. Sequences without an unambiguous match to a single V gene segment were excluded from the earlier analysis of approximately 560 of the donors. In an earlier analysis of more than 500 of the donors, a V segment was called functional when productive rearrangements were above 56.7%, and segregating when the standard deviation between donors exceeded 5%. A statistical classification framework was built to diagnose cytomegalovirus status from the catalog of TCR beta chain sequences. In a later analysis, V and J genes were assigned by comparing TCR nucleotide sequences against IMGT/GENE-DB human TR gene sequences. In a later analysis, CDR3 sequences and most-parsimonious VDJ recombination scenarios were assigned using the TCRdist pipeline. In a later analysis, each TCR beta chain was defined by its CDR3 amino acid sequence together with its V-gene family, and reads without a unique V-gene family were excluded. A later analysis removed 592 highly shared, low-generation-probability nucleotide sequences to deal with suspected cross-contamination and a sequencing artifact. For each public chain, a later analysis derived a clonal expansion index from normalized ranks of inferred template counts within each repertoire. A later analysis computed generation probabilities with a VDJ recombination model fitted to out-of-frame rearrangements, and checked the results against IGoR. In a later analysis, hypergeometric tests were used to score TCR-TCR, TCR-HLA and TCR-CMV co-occurrence, with a repertoire-size bias correction applied to TCR pairs. False discovery rates were estimated in a later analysis by permuting HLA or CMV assignments 20 times. In a later analysis, co-occurring TCRs were grouped using DBSCAN, and TCRdist sequence similarity was added for clustering within HLA-allele-positive subsets. Repertoires with fewer than 30,000 or more than 120,000 public chains were left out of co-occurrence clustering, as were four to six repertoires with anomalous nucleotide sharing. TCRdb mirrors the immuneACCESS table, restricted to in-frame sequences. Some clones are absent from its copies; in checked studies, under half trace to an unresolved V gene, and the reason for the others is unknown. V and J calls plus clone size are reproduced from that table; the DNA served to infer D and trimming. The sample table lists 100,000 to 150,000 clones, 81% of them with a count of one. The ten largest clones capture roughly 4% of the sample.

In total, over 600 healthy bone marrow donors made up the cohort. Cohort members were all nominally healthy when sampled, although unrecorded immune exposures were likely present. The donor was CMV seropositive and belonged to the group of over 250 seropositive cohort members. A peripheral blood sample was collected from each donor, and TCR beta sequencing was performed on peripheral blood mononuclear cells. Genomic DNA was extracted from the blood cell samples with the Qiagen DNeasy Blood Extraction Kit. This sample is drawn from a study of cytomegalovirus exposure and HLA in healthy donors (dated by TCRdb to 2017 to 2019). Study-level background: According to an earlier analysis of a few hundred of the donors, some 170 million T cells yielded 117 million unique TCR beta sequences and roughly 280 Gb of sequence data. A later genetic analysis used genome-wide SNP genotypes for about 60% of the roughly 700 donors, treating that subset as a discovery cohort. An earlier analysis of 450 to 750 of the donors used high-throughput TCR beta sequencing to judge whether each TCR beta V gene segment behaved as functional or pseudogenic. Class I and class II HLA loci were covered by the typing at four-digit resolution. An early release covering 500 to 750 HLA-typed donors comprised approximately 290 gigabases of sequencing data and 65 million to 100 million unique TCR sequences. The later analysis used no new phenotypic data to find candidate immune exposures, relying instead on TCR beta sequences and their occurrence across donors. Typing coverage differed by locus: A, B, C, DRB1 and DQB1 were typed in roughly 620-630 donors, DQA1 in roughly 510, DPA1 in 606, and DPB1 in 400 to 480. The study aimed to test whether cataloging public T cell receptors could reveal signatures of past pathogen exposure. Across about 380 genotyped donors of the cohort, an average of approximately 240,000 unique TCR beta nucleotide sequences per donor were sequenced, and 15% to 20% of those sequences were non-productive. All discovery cohort repertoires had been generated using a single sequencing platform. In addition to the first cohort of 666 subjects, a separate validation cohort of approximately 130 different subjects was used. To predict cytomegalovirus infection status, the study brought together high-throughput TCR immunosequencing, statistical association of individual TCRs with disease status, and machine learning. Four or five DR-DQ haplotypes were handled as single units for association and clustering because linkage in the cohort was strong. Donor age, sex, ethnicity and CMV serostatus were compiled alongside the repertoire data. The study used immunosequencing to profile the T cell repertoires of approximately 630 subjects and linked those repertoires to cytomegalovirus serostatus. The genetic ancestry cluster associated with self-reported Caucasian donors included about 84% of the roughly 400 genotyped donors. A later analysis re-examined previously published TCR beta repertoires from more than 650 donors and added high-resolution HLA genotyping to investigate patterns of TCR occurrence.

Beyond this particular receptor, the publication reports: In vitro tests confirmed that a few of the cytomegalovirus-associated TCR beta chains recognize cytomegalovirus antigens. When HLA alleles, especially DR and DQ, strongly co-occurred, attributing TCR associations to individual alleles was difficult. An association between a missense DCLRE1C variant and V-gene and J-gene trimming of TCR beta chains was found in a later genetic analysis and replicated in an independent cohort. Compared with equally common non-associated chains, HLA-associated TCR beta chains in a later analysis were more clonally expanded and had lower generation probabilities. Sequencing depth was assumed to be roughly uniform across donors in the presence/absence analyses, though that assumption may not hold. The sequencing pipeline was judged likely to have produced a cluster of highly shared sequence variants as a technical artifact. A later analysis reported that several top co-occurrence clusters appeared linked to parvovirus B19, influenza, CMV and Epstein-Barr virus. Most TCR sequences were seen in very few donors, while some public TCRs were found in many individuals. In an earlier analysis of approximately 590 of the donors, most TCR beta V segments were observed in productive rearrangements about 90% or about 30% of the time, broadly matching IMGT annotations. The earlier analysis of some 540 of the donors excluded 15 to 20 rarely observed V segments, including chromosome 9 orphons, because counts were too low. A later analysis found that TCR association rates varied across HLA loci, with DRB1 alleles showing the most associated TCRs and HLA-C alleles the fewest. Some IMGT-functional V segments, including TRBV6-2 and TRBV6-3, could not be told apart with the 87-base-pair reads, so those segments were excluded. A total of roughly 160 TCR beta chains were listed by the study as associated with cytomegalovirus. A further reported finding was that TCR beta sequences accurately predicted the HLA-A and HLA-B alleles for most subjects in the first cohort. The cohort was sequenced for TCR beta chains only, and without alpha or paired-chain data the features that could be detected were limited. Correlated functional status among segregating V segments might be attributable to linkage disequilibrium, but an unknown experimental factor could not be ruled out. It was suggested by the authors that the approach could potentially be generalized to other disease states and immunological phenotypes. Cytomegalovirus status was reported to be diagnosed by the classifier with high specificity and sensitivity in both the original and validation cohorts. HLA typing was unavailable for some donors at each locus, so association tests used only the typed subset. According to a later analysis, most CMV-associated TCR beta chains appeared to be HLA-restricted, and the HLA associations seemed to be driven largely by CMV exposure. A later genetic analysis reported fewer N-insertions in productive TCRs among donors in an Asian-associated ancestry cluster than the approximately 700-donor mean. Specific HLA alleles were associated with more than 15,000 TCR beta sequences at a false discovery rate of 0.05 in a later analysis. For the cohort, immune exposure information was limited to CMV serostatus.

Here the chain combines TRBV14 and TRBJ2-2; tentative D gene TRBD2, with 5 bases matching. The clonotype comes from a man between 18 and 29 years old in good health and CMV-seropositive. Sequencing input: PBMCs. The CDR3 protein sequence reads: CASSQVRGTGELFF. The base sequence is TGTGCCAGCAGCCAAGTACGGGGAACCGGGGAGCTGTTTTTT.